The 22 T cell receptor beta chains below come from one sample, sequenced in a study of blood T cell repertoires in COVID-19. Measured with immunoSEQ multiplex PCR; TCRdb has only the in-frame clones, and not every one. The repertoire consists of fewer than 70,000 clones, with 80% to 90% occurring once and the leading ten covering approximately 1.5%. Sequences were obtained from peripheral blood. The receptors stem from a woman in her fifties or sixties with acute or convalescent COVID-19.

This chain connects TRBV7-2 to TRBJ1-3; D is perhaps TRBD1 (6 bases). The germline CDR1 and CDR2 sequences are SGHTA and FQGNSA. Trimming removed 5 bases at V and 4 bases at J, with 9 bases between. The CDR3 runs to 13 residues. The CDR3 bases are TGTGCCAGCAGCCGACAGGCGGGAAACACCATATATTTT. Its translation is CASSRQAGNTIYF.

This clone was picked up a small number of times. CDR3: CASSLGQPYEQYF. The CDR3 DNA reads TGTGCCAGCAGTCTAGGACAGCCCTACGAGCAGTACTTC. This chain connects TRBV28 to TRBJ2-7; tentative D call: TRBD1 (6 bases). The germline V and J ends were trimmed by 5 bases and 2 bases, with 10 bases remaining between them. Germline assignment: CDR1 MDHEN and CDR2 SYDVKM. CDR3 length: 13 residues.

The chain couples TRBV7-9 to TRBJ1-4; D unresolved. Trimming removed 1 base at V and 4 bases at J, with 7 bases between. Germline CDR1 is SEHNR and CDR2 is FQNEAQ (reference sequence). This CDR3 comprises 14 residues. CDR3: CASSLDIGNEKLFF. The DNA of the CDR3 is TGTGCCAGCAGCTTAGATATCGGTAATGAAAAACTGTTTTTT.

This chain connects TRBV9 to TRBJ2-1; 8 bases are shared with TRBD2. Germline CDR1 and CDR2: SGDLS and YYNGEE. J lost 9 bases, V lost 7 bases, and 15 bases had no gene match. CDR3 length: 15 residues. In DNA, the CDR3 is TGTGCCAGCGGAGGACTAGCTCAACGTATTACTGAGCAGTTCTTC. Amino acids: CASGGLAQRITEQFF.

CDR3 sequence (DNA): TGTGCCAGCAGCCCCCAGGGACTAGCTGATGAGCAGTTCTTC. This gives the protein CASSPQGLADEQFF. This chain links TRBV2 with TRBJ2-1, with 9 nucleotides matching TRBD2. This CDR3 contains 14 residues. The germline V gene has CDR1 SNHLY and CDR2 FYNNEI. The J segment lost 8 bases and the V segment lost 6 bases, leaving 8 bases of the junction unmatched.

The count of this clone is one. The rearrangement links TRBV6-5 to TRBJ1-5, with D possibly matching TRBD1 (6 bases). The CDR3 runs to 13 residues. V dropped 4 bases and J dropped 6 bases, with 10 bases sitting between them. Germline-derived CDR1 and CDR2 are MNHEY and SVGAGI. In DNA form, the CDR3 reads TGTGCCAGCAGTTCCATCAGGGGTCAGCCCCAGCATTTT. This translates into CASSSIRGQPQHF.

V and J are TRBV6-6 and TRBJ2-1; TRBD2 matches at 14 bases. In germline, CDR1 is MNHNY, CDR2 SVGAGI (reference sequence). J lost 7 bases, V lost 2 bases, and 4 bases had no gene match. The CDR3 consists of 16 residues. CDR3 DNA sequence: TGTGCCAGCAGTTACCCGACTAGCGGGAGGGGTAATGAGCAGTTCTTC. Its protein is CASSYPTSGRGNEQFF.

V and J are TRBV10-3 and TRBJ2-7, with 15 nucleotides matching TRBD2. V shed 4 bases and J 3 bases; nucleotides not matched to a gene: 7. CDR1 and CDR2 from the germline V gene are ENHRY and SYGVKD. The CDR3 loop spans 17 amino acids. In nucleotides, the CDR3 is TGTGCCATCAGTGCCGGGACTAGCGGGGGGCTCCACTACGAGCAGTACTTC. It specifies CAISAGTSGGLHYEQYF.

The rearrangement joins TRBV10-3 to TRBJ1-2, with D unresolved. This CDR3 is built from 14 residues. V shed 10 bases and J shed 5 bases, with 20 bases lying between them. Germline values: CDR1 ENHRY, CDR2 SYGVKD. For the CDR3, the DNA is TGTGCCACCCTCGCCCAGGAGGTGGGGTATGGCTACACCTTC. Translation gives CATLAQEVGYGYTF.

In its sample, this clone was seen a few times. This chain uses TRBV28 with TRBJ1-1; 7 bases are a match to TRBD1. This CDR3 is 16 amino acids long. Germline CDR1 is MDHEN and CDR2 is SYDVKM. V gave up 8 bases and J gave up 5 bases; unmatched junction bases: 17. CDR3: CASRPRQGVLGTEAFF. CDR3 in DNA: TGTGCCAGCCGTCCTCGACAGGGTGTTCTGGGGACTGAAGCTTTCTTT.

The V and J genes are TRBV30 and TRBJ1-1, with D perhaps TRBD1 (5 bases). The CDR3 covers 14 residues. The V end lost 2 bases, the J end lost 11 bases, and 21 bases lay between the germline ends. Germline CDR1 reads GTSNPN; CDR2 reads SVGIG (reference sequence). The CDR3 nucleotides are TGTGCCTGGAGTATAAAACAGGCCCTGAACAGGGCTTTCTTT. It yields the protein CAWSIKQALNRAFF.

This clone appeared once. The chain is built from TRBV11-2 and TRBJ2-3; 9 bases line up with TRBD2. The CDR3 is 15 residues long. The trim removed 6 bases at V and 4 bases at J, leaving 8 bases unmatched. Germline CDR1 SGHAT, CDR2 FQNNGV. In nucleotides, the CDR3 is TGTGCCAGCAGAACCCTAGCGGGATTGTCAGATACGCAGTATTTT. It specifies CASRTLAGLSDTQYF.

V usage is TRBV13 and J usage is TRBJ2-1, with D perhaps matching TRBD2 (5 bases). The CDR3 consists of 13 residues. CDR1 is PRHDT and CDR2 is FYEKMQ in the germline V gene (reference sequence). Trimming stripped 2 bases from V and 8 bases from J, with 10 bases between. Here the CDR3 reads CASSLLASYEQFF. The CDR3 nucleotides are TGTGCCAGCAGCTTACTAGCTTCGTATGAGCAGTTCTTC.

There are a few counts of this clone. This rearrangement joins TRBV9 to TRBJ2-3; 9 bases match TRBD1. Trimming removed 3 bases from V and 7 bases from J; junction bases left unmatched: 6. The germline gives CDR1 SGDLS, CDR2 YYNGEE. CDR3 length: 14 residues. The CDR3 is CASSAGTGLNTQYF. The CDR3 DNA follows: TGTGCCAGCAGCGCCGGGACAGGGTTAAATACGCAGTATTTT. The full variable domain, with the rest looked up from reference TRBV9 and TRBJ2-3, is DSGVTQTPKHLITATGQRVTLRCSPRSGDLSVYWYQQSLDQGLQFLIQYYNGEERAKGNILERFSAQQFPDLHSELNLSSLELGDSALYFCASSAGTGLNTQYFGPGTRLTVL.

The rearrangement links TRBV7-9 to TRBJ2-1; 7 bases match TRBD2. Germline loops: CDR1 SEHNR, CDR2 FQNEAQ (reference sequence). The CDR3 covers 14 residues. With 9 bases clipped from V and 2 bases from J, the junction kept 7 bases outside the gene matches. The CDR3 spells CARVAGIPYNEQFF. As DNA, the CDR3 is TGTGCCAGGGTAGCGGGTATCCCCTACAATGAGCAGTTCTTC.

The V and J genes are TRBV30 and TRBJ1-5, with 7 bases matching TRBD1. Germline CDR1 reads GTSNPN; CDR2 reads SVGIG (reference sequence). After removal of 0 bases from V and 7 bases from J, the junction contained 3 bases not matched to a gene. The CDR3 is 13 amino acids. The CDR3 sequence: CAWSVAGGQPQHF. DNA for the CDR3: TGTGCCTGGAGTGTAGCAGGGGGGCAGCCCCAGCATTTT.

This chain connects TRBV7-8 to TRBJ2-7, with D possibly being TRBD2 (5 bases). Germline CDR1 and CDR2: SGHVS and FQNEAQ. V was cut by 5 bases and J by 3 bases, with 11 bases left in between. The CDR3 has 13 amino acids. The CDR3 reads CASSDRTYYEQYF. DNA for the CDR3: TGTGCCAGCAGCGATAGGACTTACTACGAGCAGTACTTC. The full variable domain, rest sourced from reference TRBV7-8 and TRBJ2-7, is GAGVSQSPRYKVAKRGQDVALRCDPISGHVSLFWYQQALGQGPEFLTYFQNEAQLDKSGLPSDRFFAERPEGSVSTLKIQRTQQEDSAVYLCASSDRTYYEQYFGPGTRLTVT.

This chain connects TRBV3-1 (or the pseudogene TRBV3-2) to TRBJ1-1; weak D call: TRBD1 (5 bases). CDR3 size: 15 residues. Germline V gene sequence: CDR1 LGHDT, CDR2 YNNKEL (reference sequence). V was cut by 4 bases and J by 5 bases, with 17 bases left in between. This CDR3 reads CASSPGGSTRTEAFF. For the CDR3, the DNA is TGTGCCAGCAGCCCCGGGGGGAGTACTAGGACTGAAGCTTTCTTT.

The chain has TRBV18 and TRBJ2-3; D not resolved. Germline loops: CDR1 KGHSH, CDR2 LQKENI. The CDR3 totals 13 residues. The ends were cut back, 2 bases at V and 4 bases at J, with 7 bases in the middle. The CDR3 here is CASSPNSPDTQYF. DNA of the CDR3: TGTGCCAGCTCACCAAATAGCCCAGATACGCAGTATTTT.

This sequence joins TRBV13 and TRBJ2-1; 9 bases map to TRBD2. CDR3 length: 16 residues. CDR1 is PRHDT and CDR2 is FYEKMQ in the germline V gene (reference sequence). With V trimmed by 1 base and J by 8 bases, 9 bases remained unmatched. In DNA, the CDR3 is TGTGCCAGCAGCTTAGTAGCTAGCGGGGATCCGCATGAGCAGTTCTTC. Its protein is CASSLVASGDPHEQFF.

The chain uses TRBV21-1 and TRBJ1-6; the table's D call, TRBD1, was not checked against the DNA. TRBV21-1 is flagged as a pseudogene. The CDR3 runs 17 residues. The CDR3 DNA is TGTGCCAGCAGCAATCCGGACCGGGGGACAGTCAACTCACCCCTCCACTTT. Translated: CASSNPDRGTVNSPLHF.

This chain uses TRBV9 with TRBJ2-7; 7 bases align to TRBD1. Germline V gene lookup returns CDR1 SGDLS and CDR2 YYNGEE. After removal of 3 bases from V and 3 bases from J, the junction contained 0 bases not matched to a gene. The CDR3 contains 12 residues. The CDR3 sequence is CASSGQGYEQYF. CDR3 DNA: TGTGCCAGCAGCGGACAGGGCTACGAGCAGTACTTC. Using reference TRBV9 and TRBJ2-7 for the parts outside the CDR3, the full variable domain is DSGVTQTPKHLITATGQRVTLRCSPRSGDLSVYWYQQSLDQGLQFLIQYYNGEERAKGNILERFSAQQFPDLHSELNLSSLELGDSALYFCASSGQGYEQYFGPGTRLTVT.